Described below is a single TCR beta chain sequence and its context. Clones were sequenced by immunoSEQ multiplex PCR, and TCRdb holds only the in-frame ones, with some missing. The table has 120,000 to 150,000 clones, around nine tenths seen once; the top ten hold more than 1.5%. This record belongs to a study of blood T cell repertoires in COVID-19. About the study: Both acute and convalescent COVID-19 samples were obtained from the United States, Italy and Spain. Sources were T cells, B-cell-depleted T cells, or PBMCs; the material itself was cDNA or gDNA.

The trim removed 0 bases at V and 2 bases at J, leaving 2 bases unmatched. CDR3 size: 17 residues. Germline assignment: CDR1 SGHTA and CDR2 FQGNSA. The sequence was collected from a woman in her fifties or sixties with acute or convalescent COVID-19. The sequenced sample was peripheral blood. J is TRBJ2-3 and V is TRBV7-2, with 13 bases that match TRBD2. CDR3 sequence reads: CASSLAGTSGNTDTQYF. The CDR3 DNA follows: TGTGCCAGCAGCTTAGCCGGGACTAGCGGGAACACAGATACGCAGTATTTT.